What follows are 8 T cell receptor beta chains derived from one specimen sequenced in a study of breast tumors, draining lymph nodes, adjacent tissues. From the multiplex PCR reads, TCRdb called clonotypes with MiXCR, one entry per CDR3 protein. The sample lists 150,000 to 200,000 distinct CDR3 sequences; 30% to 35% were seen once. Axillary draining lymph nodes of breast cancer patients supplied the node samples. Sequencing was performed on axillary lymph node tissue. Receptor source: a female donor with breast cancer. Some clones in this sample may be carry-over from other donors' samples.

This clonotype was counted at least ten times. V and J are TRBV7-8 and TRBJ1-2; D remains ambiguous. The CDR3 runs 15 residues. Trimming removed 4 bases at V and 3 bases at J, with 15 bases between. Germline CDR1 is SGHVS and CDR2 is FQNEAQ. CDR3 amino acids: CASSSGVSRDYGYTF. CDR3 sequence (DNA): TGTGCCAGCAGCTCCGGGGTTTCTCGGGACTATGGCTACACCTTC.

As for this clonotype: This sequence may be a read error, since a much larger clone differs from it by one base. Because the CDR3 is missing its conserved closing phenylalanine or tryptophan, this is likely a read error. The chain is built from TRBV14 and TRBJ2-1; maybe TRBD1 (6 bases). This CDR3 is built from 13 residues. V lost 8 bases and J 6 bases, leaving 14 bases between the germline ends. CDR1 and CDR2 (germline): SGHDN, FVKESK. The CDR3 region has the DNA TGTGCCAGCTCATCCCTACAGGGCAATGAGCAGTTCTGC. Protein product: CASSSLQGNEQFC.

This clonotype was observed a few times. The chain combines TRBV3-1 with TRBJ2-7; D may be TRBD2 (5 bases). CDR3 size: 13 residues. Deletions cut 4 bases from V and 2 bases from J, with 9 bases between. CDR1 is LGHDT and CDR2 is YNNKEL in the germline V gene (reference sequence). CDR3 sequence: CASSLRDTYEQYF. As DNA, the CDR3 is TGTGCCAGCAGCCTCCGGGATACCTACGAGCAGTACTTC.

There are many counts of this clonotype. The genes are TRBV29-1 and TRBJ1-2; D gene unclear. This CDR3 has 13 residues. CDR1 is SQVTM and CDR2 is ANQGSEA in the germline V gene. The ends were cut back, 4 bases at V and 5 bases at J, with 14 bases in the middle. The CDR3 nucleotides are TGCAGCGTTGTCAGAGAGCATATTTATGGCTACACCTTC. Translation: CSVVREHIYGYTF.

This clonotype was counted at least ten times. The chain carries TRBV30 and TRBJ2-7; tentatively, D is TRBD1 (6 bases). The CDR3 is made up of 12 amino acids. The germline gives CDR1 GTSNPN, CDR2 SVGIG (reference sequence). V was shortened by 4 bases and J by 2 bases, with 9 bases between the two germline ends. This chain's CDR3 is CAWTAGAYEQYF. CDR3 coding DNA: TGTGCCTGGACGGCAGGGGCCTACGAGCAGTACTTC.

At least ten counts were recorded for this clonotype. V is TRBV6-5 and J is TRBJ2-7; D gene unclear. The CDR3 contains 14 residues. V was trimmed by 4 bases and J by 1 base, leaving 11 bases between them. Germline CDR1 is MNHEY and CDR2 is SVGAGI. The CDR3: CASSWRYGSYEQYF. The CDR3 region has the DNA TGTGCCAGCAGTTGGCGCTATGGGTCCTACGAGCAGTACTTC.

In regard to this clonotype: A much larger clone differs by one base, so this may be a read error. The chain employs TRBV3-1 and TRBJ2-7, with D uncertain. Germline CDR1 reads LGHDT; CDR2 reads YNNKEL (reference sequence). V was pared by 0 bases and J by 4 bases, with 4 bases between. The CDR3 has 12 amino acids. The CDR3 is CASSQDTYEQYF. DNA for the CDR3: TGTGCCAGCAGCCAAGATACTTACGAGCAGTACTTC.

This chain connects TRBV6-5 to TRBJ2-1; a weak D match, TRBD2 (6 bases). The CDR3 length is 15 residues. Germline V lookup: CDR1 MNHEY, CDR2 SVGAGI. V was cut by 6 bases and J by 3 bases, with 15 bases left in between. This CDR3 reads CASSRAGSFYNEQFF. CDR3 DNA: TGTGCCAGCAGCCGAGCGGGTTCCTTCTACAATGAGCAGTTCTTC.